This TCR beta chain was obtained from a study of blood T cell repertoires in COVID-19 (dated by TCRdb to about 2020). Study-wide context: The collaborator samples originated in the United States, Italy and Spain and spanned the acute and convalescent phases of COVID-19. The material from the prospective study consisted of cDNA or gDNA derived from T cells, B-cell-depleted T cells, or PBMCs. The dataset comprised deeply sampled blood TCRbeta repertoires from subjects exposed to, actively infected with, or recovered from COVID-19. The repertoires were released in a freely available public database intended as a resource for research on the immune response to SARS-CoV-2. The samples were drawn from two sources: the first 160 participants of the ongoing ImmuneRACE study, and 1,000 to 1,500 subjects contributed by 6 global collaborators. A de-identified subject ID, COVID-19 status, age in years and sex were almost always included in the sample metadata. Where available, HLA class I and class II types were obtained from metadata supplied by the sample provider rather than from assay-based typing. What the authors observed across the whole study: The amount of clinical and demographic metadata varied by source and participant and was provided uncurated.

Details on this clone: Its target antigen remains unknown. No clone much larger than this one lies a single base away; base qualities are absent.

In the prospective study, participants were 18 to 89 years old, resided in fewer than 25 geographic areas of the United States, and were enrolled through a virtual design. Cohort assignment in the prospective study relied on participant-reported clinical history from a screening survey and a study questionnaire. Each participant in the prospective study had whole blood, serum and a nasopharyngeal or oropharyngeal swab collected by mobile phlebotomists. Prospective study participants could optionally give additional blood draws and questionnaires over an approximately 2-month period. Before DNA extraction, prospective study blood samples were shipped either frozen or at room temperature. TCRbeta CDR3 regions were amplified from genomic DNA by means of the immunoSEQ Assay, a bias-controlled multiplex PCR. In the authors' own workflow: The number of nucleated cells in each sample was estimated from the amplification of reference gene primers within the assay. To quantify the absolute abundance of each unique TCRbeta CDR3 rearrangement, sequence reads were collapsed and filtered. Productive Simpson clonality was computed per sample as the square root of Simpson's diversity index over productive rearrangements. TCRdb obtained this table from immuneACCESS and retained in-frame rearrangements with V and J assigned. These tables miss some clones; where compared with another copy, unresolved V genes account for less than half of the shortfall, and the remainder is unexplained. That table is the source of V, J and clone size, and D and trimming were worked out from the DNA. This sample has roughly 200,000 clones in its table, and roughly 87% of those were observed once. The ten largest make up 2% to 2.5% of the sample.

CDR1 and CDR2 are read off the germline V gene as MDHEN and SYDVKM. There are 13 amino acids in the CDR3, from cysteine to phenylalanine inclusive. The read is trimmed to its CDR3 DNA, 39 bases read in frame from base 1. V lost 3 bases and J lost 10 bases; the stretch between them is 13 bases long. This chain is built from TRBV28 and TRBJ2-1; TRBD2 is a weak D gene call, 6 bases matching. Sequencing was performed on PBMCs or T cells enriched from blood (not recorded which). The receptor comes from a woman between 40 and 50 years old with acute COVID-19. The CDR3 in this case is CASSLSGVREQFF. The sequence in DNA is TGTGCCAGCAGTTTGTCGGGGGTGAGAGAGCAGTTCTTC.